The 31 T cell receptor beta chains below were found in one sample sequenced in a study of cytomegalovirus exposure and HLA in healthy donors. With 60 Vbeta and 13 Jbeta primers, the PCR was carried out. Libraries were prepared by immunoSEQ multiplex PCR; TCRdb keeps only in-frame clonotypes and omits some of them. The profile shows roughly 200,000 clones, 77% of them singletons. Sequencing input: PBMCs. The receptors come from a woman in her sixties or seventies in good health and CMV-seropositive.

J is TRBJ2-7 and V is TRBV19; possible D gene TRBD1, 6 bases. V was shortened by 4 bases and J by 12 bases, with 13 bases between the two germline ends. CDR1 and CDR2 (germline): LNHDA, SQIVND (reference sequence). This CDR3 comprises 11 residues. CDR3 sequence: CASSTGQRPYF. CDR3 DNA: TGTGCCAGTAGTACCGGACAGCGCCCGTACTTC. Full variable domain (outside the CDR3, taken from reference TRBV19 and TRBJ2-7): DGGITQSPKYLFRKEGQNVTLSCEQNLNHDAMYWYRQDPGQGLRLIYYSQIVNDFQKGDIAEGYSVSREKKESFPLTVTSAQKNPTAFYLCASSTGQRPYFGPGTRLTVT.

CDR3 residues: CASSNGNQPQHF. The CDR3 nucleotides read TGTGCCAGTAGCAATGGCAATCAGCCCCAGCATTTT. The V and J genes are TRBV19 and TRBJ1-5; D is ambiguous. Trimming shortened V by 6 bases and J by 2 bases, and 5 bases separated the two germline ends. Germline loops: CDR1 LNHDA, CDR2 SQIVND (reference sequence). The CDR3 has 12 residues.

CDR3 coding DNA: TGTGCCTGGCGCTCCACCTATAGCAATCAGCCCCAGCATTTT. Translating gives CAWRSTYSNQPQHF. V gene TRBV30 combines with J gene TRBJ1-5, with D unresolved. CDR1 and CDR2 from the germline V gene are GTSNPN and SVGIG (reference sequence). The CDR3 length is 14 residues. V was cut by 5 bases and J by 0 bases, with 11 bases left in between.

CDR3 coding DNA: TGCGCCAGCGCTCCTAGGGGGAGCACCTACAATGAGCAGTTCTTC. Encoded protein: CASAPRGSTYNEQFF. The chain couples TRBV5-1 to TRBJ2-1; a weak D match, TRBD1 (6 bases). The germline V and J ends were trimmed by 7 bases and 2 bases, with 16 bases remaining between them. Germline CDR1 and CDR2: SGHRS and YFSETQ. This CDR3 has 15 amino acids.

The V call is TRBV5-1, the J call TRBJ2-2, with 7 bases fitting TRBD1. V shed 1 base and J 6 bases; nucleotides not matched to a gene: 3. Germline CDR1 reads SGHRS; CDR2 reads YFSETQ. This CDR3 contains 14 residues. CDR3 loop: CASSLTGAPGELFF. Written as DNA, the CDR3 is TGCGCCAGCAGCTTGACAGGGGCCCCCGGGGAGCTGTTTTTT.

A single count supports this clone. The chain has TRBV4-2 and TRBJ1-5; D might be TRBD1 (6 bases). The germline V gene has CDR1 LGHNA and CDR2 YNFKEQ. Trimming took 0 bases from V and 4 from J, leaving 10 bases between them. This CDR3 is built from 15 residues. The CDR3 region is CASSQEIQGNQPQHF. Written as DNA, the CDR3 is TGTGCCAGCAGCCAAGAAATACAGGGAAATCAGCCCCAGCATTTT.

Ten or more counts support this clone. Other DNA sequences in this specimen translate into the identical CDR3. The chain carries TRBV18 and TRBJ2-1; D unclear. Germline V gene data show CDR1 as KGHSH and CDR2 as LQKENI. Trimming took 1 base from V and 0 from J, leaving 4 bases between them. This CDR3 spans 14 amino acids. In DNA, the CDR3 is TGTGCCAGCTCACCACAAGCCTCCTACAATGAGCAGTTCTTC. It encodes CASSPQASYNEQFF.

The chain has TRBV11-2 and TRBJ1-1; unclear D gene. CDR1 and CDR2 (germline): SGHAT, FQNNGV. The CDR3 length is 14 residues. V gave up 1 base and J gave up 1 base, with 7 bases separating them. CDR3 DNA: TGTGCCAGCAGCTTAGGGCGGGAGAACACTGAAGCTTTCTTT. Amino acids: CASSLGRENTEAFF.

The genes are TRBV7-6 and TRBJ1-1; perhaps TRBD1 as D (5 bases). Per germline, CDR1 SGHVS and CDR2 FNYEAQ. Trimming pared 3 bases from V and 3 bases from J, leaving 8 bases between. CDR3 length: 13 residues. The CDR3 sequence is CASSFRVDTEAFF. The CDR3 DNA sequence: TGTGCCAGCAGCTTCAGGGTAGACACTGAAGCTTTCTTT.

The chain carries TRBV7-9 and TRBJ1-1; TRBD1 agrees at 8 bases. The CDR3 loop spans 16 amino acids. In germline, CDR1 is SEHNR, CDR2 FQNEAQ (reference sequence). The junction had 14 bases not matched to a gene; V was cut back by 5 bases and J by 6 bases. The CDR3 nucleotides read TGTGCCAGCAGCCCGCGGCCGGACAGGGTGGCCCCTGAAGCTTTCTTT. Amino acids: CASSPRPDRVAPEAFF.

This clone was seen only once. The chain has TRBV2 and TRBJ2-5; 9 bases line up with TRBD1. Near its end, the DNA agrees better with TRBJ2-7, so the J call may be wrong. Germline V gene data show CDR1 as SNHLY and CDR2 as FYNNEI. This CDR3 region has 15 residues. CDR3 amino acids: CASSEGGTGTYEQYF. In nucleotides, the CDR3 is TGTGCCAGCAGTGAAGGGGGGACAGGGACCTACGAGCAGTACTTC.

The rearrangement joins TRBV6-1 to TRBJ2-5, with TRBD1 as a possible D gene (6 bases). CDR3 length: 13 amino acids. With 2 bases removed from V and 2 bases from J, the gap between germline ends came to 6 bases. CDR1 and CDR2 from the germline V gene are MNHNS and SASEGT. The DNA for the CDR3 is TGTGCCAGCAGTGAAACAGGGCAAGAGACCCAGTACTTC. Amino acid sequence: CASSETGQETQYF.

This chain connects TRBV25-1 to TRBJ2-1; TRBD2 agrees at 10 bases. Trimming at V came to 6 bases and at J to 7 bases, leaving 9 bases not matched to a gene. Germline CDR1 MGHDK, CDR2 SYGVNS. The CDR3 length is 15 residues. For the CDR3, the DNA is TGTGCCAGCAGCAGAGCGGGGGGGCCTCAGAATGAGCAGTTCTTC. Its translation is CASSRAGGPQNEQFF.

This chain links TRBV5-1 with TRBJ1-2, with TRBD1 as a possible D gene (5 bases). Trimming shortened V by 0 bases and J by 8 bases, and 17 bases separated the two germline ends. The CDR3 totals 15 residues. CDR1 is SGHRS, CDR2 YFSETQ, per germline. The CDR3 reads CASSLDPGSIGGYTF. The DNA of the CDR3 is TGCGCCAGCAGCTTGGACCCAGGGTCGATAGGCGGCTACACCTTC. Full variable domain (missing parts from reference TRBV5-1 and TRBJ1-2): KAGVTQTPRYLIKTRGQQVTLSCSPISGHRSVSWYQQTPGQGLQFLFEYFSETQRNKGNFPGRFSGRQFSNSRSEMNVSTLELGDSALYLCASSLDPGSIGGYTFGSGTRLTVV.

Here the CDR3 reads CASRAEDRNEKLFF. The CDR3 coding sequence is TGTGCCAGCAGGGCGGAAGACCGTAATGAAAAACTGTTTTTT. The chain combines TRBV7-9 with TRBJ1-4; D is unresolved. The CDR3 spans 14 residues. V was trimmed by 6 bases and J by 4 bases, leaving 12 bases between them. The germline V gene has CDR1 SEHNR and CDR2 FQNEAQ (reference sequence).

V usage is TRBV5-5 and J usage is TRBJ1-5; no clear D. Germline CDR1 is SGHKS and CDR2 is YYEKEE (reference sequence). This CDR3 spans 15 amino acids. V lost 2 bases and J 0 bases, leaving 9 bases between the germline ends. The CDR3 loop reads CASSFRGFSNQPQHF. In DNA, the CDR3 is TGTGCCAGCAGCTTCCGAGGCTTTAGCAATCAGCCCCAGCATTTT.

The chain recombines TRBV5-1 with TRBJ2-5; 10 bases line up with TRBD2. Germline values: CDR1 SGHRS, CDR2 YFSETQ. The CDR3 spans 17 residues. J gave up 2 bases and V 4 bases, and 11 bases lay outside the gene matches. The CDR3 region is CASSRQPGTSEQETQYF. CDR3 DNA: TGCGCCAGCAGCCGCCAACCGGGGACTAGCGAACAAGAGACCCAGTACTTC.

The chain uses TRBV7-2 and TRBJ2-5; unclear D gene. The V gene lost 4 bases and the J gene lost 11 bases, with 11 bases spanning the gap. Per the germline V gene, CDR1 is SGHTA and CDR2 is FQGNSA. This CDR3 region has 11 residues. The CDR3: CASSSEYQQYF. CDR3 bases: TGTGCCAGCAGCTCGGAGTATCAGCAGTACTTC.

The chain's CDR3 is CASRQLPITSGNTIYF. The CDR3 DNA reads as TGTGCCAGCAGGCAGTTACCAATCACCTCTGGAAACACCATATATTTT. The rearrangement uses TRBV2 and TRBJ1-3; D remains ambiguous. V dropped 6 bases and J dropped 0 bases, with 15 bases sitting between them. The germline CDR1 and CDR2 sequences are SNHLY and FYNNEI. The CDR3 has 16 residues. The variable domain in full, completed from reference TRBV2 and TRBJ1-3, reads EPEVTQTPSHQVTQMGQEVILRCVPISNHLYFYWYRQILGQKVEFLVSFYNNEISEKSEIFDDQFSVERPDGSNFTLKIRSTKLEDSAMYFCASRQLPITSGNTIYFGEGSWLTVV.

This clone has only one observation. The CDR3: CASSPRGPSYEQYF. CDR3 in DNA: TGTGCCAGCTCACCCAGGGGACCATCCTACGAGCAGTACTTC. This chain uses TRBV18 with TRBJ2-5; tentatively, D is TRBD1 (6 bases). The better agreement between TRBJ2-7 and the DNA end casts doubt on the J call. CDR1 is KGHSH and CDR2 is LQKENI in the germline V gene. The CDR3 spans 14 residues.

This clone was picked up one time. The V call is TRBV6-1, the J call TRBJ2-1, with a tentative D call TRBD2 (7 bases). V was clipped by 2 bases and J by 9 bases, with 14 bases between them. The length of the CDR3 is 14 residues. Per germline, CDR1 MNHNS and CDR2 SASEGT. The CDR3 sequence is CASSEWGGAGEQFF. CDR3 in DNA: TGTGCCAGCAGTGAATGGGGGGGCGCAGGTGAGCAGTTCTTC.

This chain connects TRBV6-5 to TRBJ2-3; no clear D gene. The V end was cut by 6 bases, the J end by 4 bases, with 8 bases between. The germline CDR1 and CDR2 sequences are MNHEY and SVGAGI. There are 12 residues in the CDR3. The CDR3 nucleotides read TGTGCCAGCAGCCGTTATTCAGATACGCAGTATTTT. Amino acid sequence: CASSRYSDTQYF.

This clone was found once. The chain is built from TRBV7-9 and TRBJ2-5, with 9 bases lining up with TRBD2. The CDR3 is 15 residues long. J was trimmed by 1 base and V by 5 bases; bases with no gene match: 5. Germline V gene data show CDR1 as SEHNR and CDR2 as FQNEAQ (reference sequence). The CDR3 here is CASSPWTSAQETQYF. The DNA of the CDR3 is TGTGCCAGCAGCCCCTGGACTAGCGCCCAAGAGACCCAGTACTTC.

This clone was counted a single time. The rearrangement links TRBV5-1 to TRBJ2-7, with a possible D match to TRBD1 (6 bases). The V and J ends lost 1 base and 4 bases respectively, with 9 bases between them. The CDR3 covers 13 residues. CDR1 is SGHRS and CDR2 is YFSETQ in the germline V gene. The CDR3 here is CASSLSQGYEQYF. The CDR3 nucleotides read TGCGCCAGCAGCTTGAGTCAGGGGTACGAGCAGTACTTC.

This clone has a handful of counts. The V call is TRBV4-2, the J call TRBJ2-7; no definite D call. In germline, CDR1 is LGHNA, CDR2 YNFKEQ. This CDR3 region has 12 residues. With 0 bases removed from V and 6 bases from J, the gap between germline ends came to 6 bases. The CDR3 DNA reads TGTGCCAGCAGCCAAGATCCCGGCGAGCAGTACTTC. It codes for CASSQDPGEQYF.

This clone was found a few times. The rearrangement uses TRBV11-3 and TRBJ1-2; TRBD1 agrees at 7 bases. Germline CDR1 and CDR2: SGHNT and YENEEA. Trimming removed 5 bases from V and 6 bases from J; junction bases left unmatched: 9. The length of the CDR3 is 14 residues. CDR3 sequence (DNA): TGTGCCAGCAGCCAGACAGGGCGGGGTGATGGCTACACCTTC. It encodes CASSQTGRGDGYTF.

The chain couples TRBV6-6 to TRBJ2-7; 8 nucleotides line up with TRBD2. Germline CDR1 reads MNHNY; CDR2 reads SVGAGI (reference sequence). CDR3 length: 14 amino acids. After removal of 4 bases from V and 6 bases from J, the junction contained 8 bases not matched to a gene. CDR3 bases: TGTGCCAGCAGTTTACGCGGGACTAGTGCCGAGCAGTACTTC. It codes for CASSLRGTSAEQYF.

The J gene is TRBJ2-7, the V gene TRBV6-5; D is perhaps TRBD1 (5 bases). Between the trimmed V and J ends, which lost 2 bases and 4 bases, there was a span of 9 bases. This CDR3 spans 13 amino acids. CDR1 is MNHEY, CDR2 SVGAGI, per germline. This CDR3 reads CASSYGARYEQYF. CDR3 in DNA: TGTGCCAGCAGTTACGGGGCACGTTACGAGCAGTACTTC.

The V gene is TRBV10-2, the J gene TRBJ2-3; possibly TRBD2 for D (6 bases). This CDR3 spans 15 amino acids. CDR1 is WSHSY, CDR2 SAAADI, per germline. V lost 6 bases, J lost 0 bases, and 13 bases lay in between. CDR3 region: CASSGVGTSTDTQYF. The CDR3 DNA sequence: TGCGCCAGCAGCGGAGTGGGGACTAGCACAGATACGCAGTATTTT.

The genes are TRBV25-1 and TRBJ1-6; D not resolved. CDR3 size: 12 residues. In germline, CDR1 is MGHDK, CDR2 SYGVNS. Trimming took off 6 bases at V and 7 bases at J, with 7 bases between the two ends. CDR3 sequence: CASRDFNSPLHF. In DNA form, the CDR3 reads TGTGCCAGCAGGGACTTCAATTCACCCCTCCACTTT.

As to this clone: Other DNA sequences from this sample encode an identical CDR3 as well. The V call is TRBV5-1, the J call TRBJ2-3, with 7 bases aligning to TRBD2. CDR1 SGHRS and CDR2 YFSETQ come from the germline V gene. Trimming took 2 bases from V and 3 from J; bases not matched to a gene: 0. CDR3 length: 13 residues. CDR3 region: CASSLAGTDTQYF. The CDR3, as DNA: TGCGCCAGCAGCTTAGCGGGAACAGATACGCAGTATTTT.